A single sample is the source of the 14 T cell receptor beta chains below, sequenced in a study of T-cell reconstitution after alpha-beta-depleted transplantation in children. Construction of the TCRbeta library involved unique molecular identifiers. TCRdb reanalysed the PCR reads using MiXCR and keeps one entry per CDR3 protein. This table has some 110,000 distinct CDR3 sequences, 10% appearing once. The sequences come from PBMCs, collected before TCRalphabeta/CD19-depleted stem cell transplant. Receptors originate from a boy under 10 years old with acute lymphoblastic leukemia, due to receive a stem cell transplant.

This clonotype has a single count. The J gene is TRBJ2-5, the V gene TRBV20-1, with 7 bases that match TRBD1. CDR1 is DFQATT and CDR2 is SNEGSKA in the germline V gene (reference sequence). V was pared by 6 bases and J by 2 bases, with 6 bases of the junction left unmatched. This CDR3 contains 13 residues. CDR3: CSAWETGQETQYF. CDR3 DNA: TGCAGTGCCTGGGAGACAGGGCAAGAGACCCAGTACTTC.

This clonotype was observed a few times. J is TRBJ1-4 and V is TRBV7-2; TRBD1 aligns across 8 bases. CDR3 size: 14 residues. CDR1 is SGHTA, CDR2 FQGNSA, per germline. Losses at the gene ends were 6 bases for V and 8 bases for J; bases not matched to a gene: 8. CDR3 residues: CASRPGGAGEKLFF. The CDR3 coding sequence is TGTGCCAGCAGACCAGGGGGCGCCGGAGAAAAACTGTTTTTT.

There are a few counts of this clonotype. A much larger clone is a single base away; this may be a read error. CDR3 nucleotides: TGTGCCAGCAGCCGGACTAGCGGGAGAGGGTACAATGAGCAGTTCTTC. Translated, it gives CASSRTSGRGYNEQFF. This chain joins TRBV12-3 or TRBV12-4 and TRBJ2-1; 13 positions match TRBD2. CDR3 length equals 16 residues. V lost 6 bases and J lost 4; bases outside the gene matches: 6.

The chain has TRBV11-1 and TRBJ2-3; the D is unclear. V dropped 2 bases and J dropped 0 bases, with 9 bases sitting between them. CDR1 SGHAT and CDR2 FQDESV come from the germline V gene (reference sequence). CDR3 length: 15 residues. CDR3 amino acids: CASSLQPVSTDTQYF. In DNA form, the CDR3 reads TGTGCCAGCAGCTTACAGCCAGTCAGCACAGATACGCAGTATTTT. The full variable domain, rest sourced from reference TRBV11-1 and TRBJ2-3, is EAEVAQSPRYKITEKSQAVAFWCDPISGHATLYWYRQILGQGPELLVQFQDESVVDDSQLPKDRFSAERLKGVDSTLKIQPAELGDSAMYLCASSLQPVSTDTQYFGPGTRLTVL.

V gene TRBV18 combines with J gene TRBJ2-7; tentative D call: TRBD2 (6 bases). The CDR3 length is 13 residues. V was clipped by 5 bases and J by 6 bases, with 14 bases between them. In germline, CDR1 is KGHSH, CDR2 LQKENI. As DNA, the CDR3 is TGTGCCAGCTCAGCTTCTAGCGAGCGCGAGCAGTACTTC. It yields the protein CASSASSEREQYF. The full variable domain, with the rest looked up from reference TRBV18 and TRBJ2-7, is NAGVMQNPRHLVRRRGQEARLRCSPMKGHSHVYWYRQLPEEGLKFMVYLQKENIIDESGMPKERFSAEFPKEGPSILRIQQVVRGDSAAYFCASSASSEREQYFGPGTRLTVT.

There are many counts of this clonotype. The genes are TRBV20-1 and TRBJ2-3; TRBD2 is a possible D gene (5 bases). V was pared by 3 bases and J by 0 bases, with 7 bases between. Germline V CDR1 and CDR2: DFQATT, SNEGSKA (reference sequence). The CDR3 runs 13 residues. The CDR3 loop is CSASGVSTDTQYF. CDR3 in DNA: TGCAGTGCTAGCGGGGTTAGCACAGATACGCAGTATTTT.

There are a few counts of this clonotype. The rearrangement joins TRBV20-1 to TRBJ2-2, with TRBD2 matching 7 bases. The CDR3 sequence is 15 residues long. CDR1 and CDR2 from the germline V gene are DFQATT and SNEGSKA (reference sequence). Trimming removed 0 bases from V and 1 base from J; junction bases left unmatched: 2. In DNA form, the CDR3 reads TGCAGTGCTAGAGAGGGCGGGGGGAACACCGGGGAGCTGTTTTTT. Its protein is CSAREGGGNTGELFF.

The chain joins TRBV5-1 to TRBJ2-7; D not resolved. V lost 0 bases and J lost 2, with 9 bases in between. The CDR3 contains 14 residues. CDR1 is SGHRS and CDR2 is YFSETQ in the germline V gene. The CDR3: CASSLVAGTYEQYF. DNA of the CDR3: TGCGCCAGCAGCTTGGTCGCCGGTACCTACGAGCAGTACTTC.

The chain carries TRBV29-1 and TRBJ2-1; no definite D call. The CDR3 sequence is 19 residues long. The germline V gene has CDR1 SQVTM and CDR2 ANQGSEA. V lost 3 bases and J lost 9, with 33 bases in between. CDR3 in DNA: TGCAGCGTTGAGGGTATGAGCGTTAGCCCTACCCCGAGTATGGGTGAGCAGTTCTTC. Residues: CSVEGMSVSPTPSMGEQFF.

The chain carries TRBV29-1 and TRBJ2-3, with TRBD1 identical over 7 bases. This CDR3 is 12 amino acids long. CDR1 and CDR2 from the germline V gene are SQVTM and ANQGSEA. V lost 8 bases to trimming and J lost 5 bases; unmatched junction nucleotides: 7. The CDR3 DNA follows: TGCAGCACCCCGACAGGGTTAGATACGCAGTATTTT. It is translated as CSTPTGLDTQYF.

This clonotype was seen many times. The CDR3 DNA sequence: TGTGCCAGCAGCCGAGACGGCGGGGGTGAAGCTTTCTTT. It encodes CASSRDGGGEAFF. The chain carries TRBV7-2 and TRBJ1-1, with D perhaps TRBD1 (5 bases). Deletions cut 5 bases from V and 7 bases from J, with 14 bases between. The length of the CDR3 is 13 residues. The germline V gene has CDR1 SGHTA and CDR2 FQGNSA.

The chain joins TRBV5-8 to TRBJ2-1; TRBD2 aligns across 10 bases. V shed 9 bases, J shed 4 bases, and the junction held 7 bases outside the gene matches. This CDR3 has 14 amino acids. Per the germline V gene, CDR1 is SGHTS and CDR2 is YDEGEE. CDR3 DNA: TGTGCCATGAGGGGACTAGCGTTTTACAATGAGCAGTTCTTC. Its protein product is CAMRGLAFYNEQFF.

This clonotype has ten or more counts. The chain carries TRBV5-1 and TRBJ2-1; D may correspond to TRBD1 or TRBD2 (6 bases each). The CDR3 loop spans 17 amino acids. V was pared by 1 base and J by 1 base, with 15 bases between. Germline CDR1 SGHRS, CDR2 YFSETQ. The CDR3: CASSLKVQGRSYNEQFF. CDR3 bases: TGCGCCAGCAGCTTGAAGGTCCAGGGGAGGTCCTACAATGAGCAGTTCTTC.

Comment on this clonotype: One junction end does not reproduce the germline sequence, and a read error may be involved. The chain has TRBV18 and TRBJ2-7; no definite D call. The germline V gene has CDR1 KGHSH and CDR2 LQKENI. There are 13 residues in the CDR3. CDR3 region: CVSSSNSAYEQYF. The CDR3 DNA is TGTGTCAGCTCAAGTAATAGTGCCTACGAGCAGTACTTC. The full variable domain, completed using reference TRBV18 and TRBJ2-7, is NAGVMQNPRHLVRRRGQEARLRCSPMKGHSHVYWYRQLPEEGLKFMVYLQKENIIDESGMPKERFSAEFPKEGPSILRIQQVVRGDSAAYFCVSSSNSAYEQYFGPGTRLTVT.